A single sample is the source of the 8 T cell receptor beta chains below, sequenced in a study of blood T cell repertoires in COVID-19. Assay used: immunoSEQ multiplex PCR; TCRdb lists only in-frame clones, some missing. The sample consists of tens of thousands of clones, 65% to 90% of them appearing once. The sequenced sample consisted of peripheral blood. Source of these receptors: a man between 65 and 80 years old with active or convalescent COVID-19.

This chain connects TRBV29-1 to TRBJ2-2; no clear D gene. The V end lost 7 bases, the J end lost 3 bases, and 3 bases lay between the germline ends. This CDR3 comprises 10 residues. Looked up from germline, CDR1 is SQVTM and CDR2 is ANQGSEA. CDR3 nucleotide sequence: TGCAGCGCCTACACCGGGGAGCTGTTTTTT. Residues: CSAYTGELFF.

For the CDR3, the DNA is TGTGCCAGCAGCGTCCAATCAACCGACCTAGCGGGCAACTACAATGAGCAGTTCTTC. Translated, it gives CASSVQSTDLAGNYNEQFF. This rearrangement joins TRBV9 to TRBJ2-1; 8 positions agree with TRBD2. CDR1 and CDR2 from the germline V gene are SGDLS and YYNGEE. This CDR3 spans 19 amino acids. J gave up 3 bases and V 2 bases, and 16 bases lay outside the gene matches. Together with reference TRBV9 and TRBJ2-1, the CDR3 gives the full variable domain: DSGVTQTPKHLITATGQRVTLRCSPRSGDLSVYWYQQSLDQGLQFLIQYYNGEERAKGNILERFSAQQFPDLHSELNLSSLELGDSALYFCASSVQSTDLAGNYNEQFFGPGTRLTVL.

The V call is TRBV3-1 (or the pseudogene TRBV3-2), the J call TRBJ2-4, with no clear D. Germline values: CDR1 LGHDT, CDR2 YNNKEL (reference sequence). This CDR3 spans 16 amino acids. V lost 4 bases to trimming and J lost 0 bases, with 13 bases between them. The CDR3 DNA reads as TGTGCCAGCAGCCCATCCGCGAGTTTAGCCAAAAACATTCAGTACTTC. This translates into CASSPSASLAKNIQYF.

This chain uses TRBV11-2 with TRBJ2-1; 13 bases map to TRBD2. Trimming took 4 bases from V and 10 from J; bases not matched to a gene: 10. Germline CDR1 reads SGHAT; CDR2 reads FQNNGV. The CDR3 is made up of 16 amino acids. Here the CDR3 reads CASSSTSGRVRGEQFF. CDR3 sequence (DNA): TGTGCCAGCAGCTCAACTAGCGGGAGGGTTCGGGGGGAGCAGTTCTTC.

This clone appeared a single time. The CDR3 DNA sequence: TGTGCCAGCAGTTACTCGCAAGCGAGGTCCCAGTACTTC. Its translation is CASSYSQARSQYF. V usage is TRBV6-5 and J usage is TRBJ2-5, with unresolved D. Germline loops: CDR1 MNHEY, CDR2 SVGAGI. The CDR3 is made up of 13 amino acids. Trimming removed 0 bases at V and 9 bases at J, with 11 bases between.

J is TRBJ2-3 and V is TRBV6-5; the D gene is possibly TRBD1 (6 bases). Germline V CDR1 and CDR2: MNHEY, SVGAGI. The length of the CDR3 is 14 residues. Trimming shortened V by 7 bases and J by 1 base, and 12 bases separated the two germline ends. The CDR3 DNA reads TGTGCCAGCACCCCAGGGGCACGCACAGATACGCAGTATTTT. The encoded protein is CASTPGARTDTQYF.

This chain connects TRBV27 to TRBJ1-4, with D unclear. Germline V gene sequence: CDR1 MNHEY, CDR2 SMNVEV (reference sequence). The CDR3 spans 18 residues. Trimming removed 5 bases at V and 4 bases at J, with 23 bases between. CDR3 loop: CASSPKGGISSSNEKLFF. DNA for the CDR3: TGTGCCAGCAGTCCTAAGGGAGGGATTTCGTCTAGTAATGAAAAACTGTTTTTT.

The chain joins TRBV4-2 to TRBJ1-5; the D gene is possibly TRBD1 (6 bases). Germline values: CDR1 LGHNA, CDR2 YNFKEQ. This CDR3 is built from 15 residues. V gave up 4 bases and J gave up 1 base, with 11 bases separating them. The CDR3 sequence is CASSPQGGSNQPQHF. The CDR3 coding sequence is TGTGCCAGCAGCCCACAGGGCGGAAGCAATCAGCCCCAGCATTTT.